Each of the 6 T cell receptor beta chains below was sequenced from the same sample in a study of vaccination and CD4 T cells after COVID-19. Antigens for these TCRs are unknown. Treatment reported: roughly 10-day PBMC culture with coronavirus spike peptide pools or control peptides (ViraFEST assay). The Oncomine TCR Beta short-read assay was what sequenced the DNA obtained from cultured CD4+ T cells. Using its own MiXCR run on the PCR reads, TCRdb lists one record per CDR3 protein. The table has about 20,000 distinct CDR3 sequences, over 60% seen once. Sequences were derived from CD4+ T cells from blood, cultured in vitro, sampled after SARS-CoV-2 vaccination. The receptors shown here come from a human donor who received a COVID-19 vaccine.

The rearrangement uses TRBV6-5 and TRBJ2-5, with D maybe TRBD2 (5 bases). Germline values: CDR1 MNHEY, CDR2 SVGAGI. The V and J ends lost 0 bases and 5 bases respectively, with 7 bases between them. The CDR3 spans 13 residues. DNA of the CDR3: TGTGCCAGCAGTTACTCACAGCGGGAGACCCAGTACTTC. Translated: CASSYSQRETQYF.

This clonotype has only a few counts. The chain couples TRBV20-1 to TRBJ1-1, with D possibly being TRBD1 (5 bases). CDR1 is DFQATT and CDR2 is SNEGSKA in the germline V gene (reference sequence). The CDR3 has 13 residues. Trimming pared 6 bases from V and 1 base from J, leaving 12 bases between. The CDR3 nucleotides are TGCAGTGCAGAGGGACCGTGGAACACTGAAGCTTTCTTT. Translation: CSAEGPWNTEAFF.

The chain joins TRBV7-9 to TRBJ2-3, with TRBD1 matching over 7 bases. After removal of 0 bases from V and 6 bases from J, the junction contained 3 bases not matched to a gene. The length of the CDR3 is 14 residues. Germline loops: CDR1 SEHNR, CDR2 FQNEAQ (reference sequence). The CDR3 DNA follows: TGTGCCAGCAGCTTAGCCGTGACAGGGGATACGCAGTATTTT. Translated: CASSLAVTGDTQYF.

The V call is TRBV12-3 or TRBV12-4, the J call TRBJ1-1; 8 bases align to TRBD1. Trimming cost V 6 bases and J 5 bases; bases outside gene matches: 5. The CDR3 runs 13 residues. As DNA, the CDR3 is TGTGCCAGCAGCTCAAGACAGGGGACTGAAGCTTTCTTT. Amino acid sequence: CASSSRQGTEAFF.

The chain combines TRBV10-1 with TRBJ2-3; D is unclear. Germline loops: CDR1 WNHNN, CDR2 SYGVQD (reference sequence). Trimming took 2 bases from V and 4 from J, leaving 10 bases between them. This CDR3 region has 14 residues. The CDR3 region is CASSESTEADTQYF. The CDR3 coding sequence is TGCGCCAGCAGTGAGAGTACAGAAGCAGATACGCAGTATTTT.

The chain has TRBV6-5 and TRBJ2-7, with TRBD2 matching 7 bases. Trimming removed 4 bases from V and 6 bases from J; junction bases left unmatched: 6. Germline V gene data show CDR1 as MNHEY and CDR2 as SVGAGI. The CDR3 is made up of 13 amino acids. CDR3 region: CASSLLRGSEQYF. In nucleotides, the CDR3 is TGTGCCAGCAGTTTACTGCGGGGGTCCGAGCAGTACTTC.